This T cell receptor beta chain is drawn from a study of Graves' ophthalmopathy and Graves' hyperthyroidism. Study information: Untreated patients at initial diagnosis provided peripheral blood.

This clonotype was picked up many times. Its antigen is not identified. Transcripts of RNA were the source for amplifying TCR beta CDR3 regions. The first-round RT-PCR employed HTBI primers together with the Qiagen OneStep RT-PCR kit. A multiplex PCR was then performed as the second round. TCRdb used MiXCR to reprocess the multiplex PCR reads, holding one entry per CDR3 protein. Of about 210,000 distinct CDR3 sequences in the sample, approximately 28% are singletons; the top ten hold approximately 8.2%. Active ophthalmopathy (CAS at least 3, NOSPECS at least 4), lasting under 3 months. Regarding the study as a whole: Blood repertoires reportedly contained most expanded thyroid clonotypes above 0.001 frequency. Ophthalmopathy versus stable hyperthyroidism: 13-signature model gave 87.88% sensitivity, less than 82% specificity.

The TCR comes from a man aged 45 to 65 with Graves' ophthalmopathy. The sequenced material came from peripheral blood.

The CDR3 loop is CAISPRTLDGELFF. The CDR3 nucleotides are TGTGCCATCAGTCCCCGGACGTTGGACGGGGAGCTGTTTTTT. This chain joins TRBV10-3 and TRBJ2-2; no clear D. Germline CDR1 reads ENHRY; CDR2 reads SYGVKD. Trimming removed 5 bases at V and 7 bases at J, with 14 bases between. This CDR3 is built from 14 residues.